This T cell receptor (beta chain) came from a study of vaccination effects on CD4 cells after COVID-19. Worth noting for this clone: The target antigen is unknown.

The CDR3 covers 14 residues. Trimming took off 2 bases at V and 2 bases at J, with 11 bases between the two ends. Germline CDR1 SGHDT, CDR2 YYEEEE. Study-level findings and limits: Late after vaccination, infection- and vaccine-induced clones showed marked clonal contraction.

TCRdb's table, derived via immunoSEQ multiplex PCR, lists solely in-frame clones and lacks some. This sample has 20,000 to 25,000 clones, with 70% to 80% found just once. Viral peptide pools were used in the ViraFEST assay to expand antigen-specific CD4+ T cells, and sequencing came afterward. CD4+ T cells were isolated after around 10 days of culture. According to PCR results, the person was infected with SARS-CoV-2 between March and December 2020. The authors replaced half the medium with IL-2 medium on days 3 and 7. This material consisted of CD4+ T cells from PBMCs cultured with a peptide pool, taken before COVID-19 vaccination. The chain carries TRBV5-6 and TRBJ2-7; TRBD1 is a possible D gene (5 bases). The sequence was obtained from a human donor who had a prior SARS-CoV-2 infection. CDR3 loop: CASSFDRLTYEQYF. As DNA, the CDR3 is TGTGCCAGCAGCTTCGACAGACTTACCTACGAGCAGTACTTC.